This TCR beta chain was identified in a study of cytomegalovirus exposure and HLA in healthy donors. Study-level findings and limits: TCR beta chains numbering roughly 150 were designated cytomegalovirus-associated. More clonal expansion characterized HLA-associated TCR beta chains than equally common others in a later analysis.

The PCR was carried out with 60 Vbeta primers and 13 Jbeta primers. Clones were read by immunoSEQ multiplex PCR, and TCRdb kept only the in-frame ones, dropping some. This table lists under 130,000 clones. As to this clone: Its antigen is unidentified.

Germline CDR1 reads MNHEY; CDR2 reads SVGAGI. The CDR3 has 15 residues. The V and J ends lost 5 bases and 2 bases respectively, with 13 bases between them. The chain has TRBV6-5 and TRBJ1-5; D is undetermined. Sequences were obtained from PBMCs. The clonotype comes from a middle-aged man in good health and CMV-seronegative. The CDR3 spells CASSPRSIGNQPQHF. The CDR3, as DNA: TGTGCCAGCAGTCCCCGCAGTATTGGCAATCAGCCCCAGCATTTT.